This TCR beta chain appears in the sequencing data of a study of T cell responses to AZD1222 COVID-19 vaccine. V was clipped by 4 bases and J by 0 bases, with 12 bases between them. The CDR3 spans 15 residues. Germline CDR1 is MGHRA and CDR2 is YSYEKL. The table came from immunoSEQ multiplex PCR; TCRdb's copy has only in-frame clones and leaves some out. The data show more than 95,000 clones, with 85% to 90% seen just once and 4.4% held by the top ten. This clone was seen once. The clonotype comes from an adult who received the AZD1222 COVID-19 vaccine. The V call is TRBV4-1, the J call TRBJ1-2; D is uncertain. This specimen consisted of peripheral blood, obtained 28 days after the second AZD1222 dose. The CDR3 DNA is TGCGCCAGCAGCCCCGCCGGGCCCGCTAACTATGGCTACACCTTC. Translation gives CASSPAGPANYGYTF.